This T cell receptor (beta chain) is drawn from a study of spatial heterogeneity in lung cancer. Study conclusions and caveats: At resection, ubiquitous expanded tumor TCRs appeared in blood more than at follow-up.

The V gene's germline CDR1 is SGHVS and CDR2 FQNEAQ. J gave up 5 bases and V 5 bases, and 14 bases lay outside the gene matches. The CDR3 runs 16 residues. Time point described: sample taken at primary tumor resection. Unsorted tumor, nontumor lung tissue or cryopreserved PBMC supplied the whole RNA. Unique molecular identifiers tagged every individual TCR cDNA molecule. TCRdb re-derived calls from the 5' RACE reads in MiXCR, one entry per CDR3 protein. The table includes more than 60,000 distinct CDR3 sequences, approximately 8% detected once. This clonotype was seen a handful of times. Its cognate antigen is unknown.

The chain carries TRBV7-8 and TRBJ2-5, with 7 bases lining up with TRBD2. This TCR came from a male donor with early-stage non-small cell lung cancer. The source material was PBMCs, sampled at surgery. The CDR3 bases are TGTGCCAGCAGCAAGGTGCCGGCGGGAGTATATGAGACCCAGTACTTC. It encodes CASSKVPAGVYETQYF.